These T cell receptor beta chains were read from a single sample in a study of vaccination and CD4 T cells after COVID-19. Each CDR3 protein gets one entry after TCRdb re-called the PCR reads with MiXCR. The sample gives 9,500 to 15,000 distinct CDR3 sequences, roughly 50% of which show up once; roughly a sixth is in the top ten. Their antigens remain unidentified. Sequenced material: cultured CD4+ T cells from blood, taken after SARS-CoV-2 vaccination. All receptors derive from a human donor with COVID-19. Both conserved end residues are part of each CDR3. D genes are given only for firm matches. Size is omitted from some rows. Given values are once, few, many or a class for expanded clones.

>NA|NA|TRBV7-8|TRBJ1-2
CASSLEGVGNYGYTF
TGTGCCAGCAGCTTAGAGGGGGTTGGAAACTATGGCTACACCTTC
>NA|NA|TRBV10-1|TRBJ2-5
CASSEQVATRGTQYF
TGCGCCAGCAGTGAACAAGTCGCTACGAGGGGGACCCAGTACTTC
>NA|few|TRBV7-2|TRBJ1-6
CASSSGRYNSPLHF
TGTGCCAGCAGCTCGGGACGGTATAATTCACCCCTCCACTTT
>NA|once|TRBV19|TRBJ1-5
CASTSRAGSYSNQPQHF
TGTGCCAGTACCTCAAGAGCGGGGAGTTATAGCAATCAGCCCCAGCATTTT
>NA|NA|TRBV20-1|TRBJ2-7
CSAREGGLHEQYF
TGCAGTGCTAGAGAGGGGGGATTGCACGAGCAGTACTTC
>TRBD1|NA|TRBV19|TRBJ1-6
CASSGTGPVSSPLHF
TGTGCCAGTAGTGGGACAGGGCCGGTTAGTTCACCCCTCCACTTT
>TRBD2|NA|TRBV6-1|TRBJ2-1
CASRRLAGGDEQFF
TGTGCCAGCAGGAGACTAGCGGGGGGGGATGAGCAGTTCTTC
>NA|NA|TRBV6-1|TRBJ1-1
CASSLKFPNSEAFF
TGTGCCAGCAGTCTGAAATTCCCCAACTCTGAAGCTTTCTTT
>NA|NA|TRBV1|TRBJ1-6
CTSSQVKKEASPLHF
TGCACCAGCAGCCAAGTAAAGAAGGAGGCTTCACCCCTCCACTTT
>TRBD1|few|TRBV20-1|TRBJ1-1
CSASRDRANTEAFF
TGCAGTGCTAGCAGAGACAGGGCGAACACTGAAGCTTTCTTT
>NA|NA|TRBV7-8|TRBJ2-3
CASSLRDSRASTDTQYF
TGTGCCAGCAGCTTACGGGACTCGCGGGCTAGCACAGATACGCAGTATTTT
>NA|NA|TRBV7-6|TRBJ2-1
CASSLDRNNEQFF
TGTGCCAGCAGCTTGGACAGAAACAATGAGCAGTTCTTC
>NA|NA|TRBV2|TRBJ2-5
CASNGQNQETQYF
TGTGCCAGCAACGGACAGAATCAAGAGACCCAGTACTTC
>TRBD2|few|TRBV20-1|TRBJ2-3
CSAGRGGRGTDTQYF
TGCAGTGCGGGGCGGGGGGGCCGAGGCACAGATACGCAGTATTTT
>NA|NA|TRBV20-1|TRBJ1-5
CSARKQGTSNQPQHF
TGCAGTGCTCGTAAACAGGGAACTAGCAATCAGCCCCAGCATTTT
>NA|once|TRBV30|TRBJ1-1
CAWGQSLGNTEAFF
TGTGCCTGGGGTCAAAGTTTGGGGAACACTGAAGCTTTCTTT
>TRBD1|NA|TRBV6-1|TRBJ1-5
CASRRDRFNQPQHF
TGTGCCAGCAGACGGGACAGGTTTAATCAGCCCCAGCATTTT
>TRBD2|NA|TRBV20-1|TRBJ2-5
CSASDALAGGLKTQYF
TGCAGTGCTAGTGACGCCCTAGCGGGGGGGCTAAAGACCCAGTACTTC
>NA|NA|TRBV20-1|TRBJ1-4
CSAREREKLFF
TGCAGTGCTAGAGAACGGGAAAAACTGTTTTTT
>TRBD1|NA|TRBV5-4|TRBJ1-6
CASSQGQGDSPLHF
TGTGCCAGCAGCCAGGGACAGGGTGACTCACCCCTCCACTTT
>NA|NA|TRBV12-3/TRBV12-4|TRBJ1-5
CASSSPTSGHKQPQHF
TGTGCCAGCAGTTCACCAACCTCGGGACACAAACAGCCCCAGCATTTT
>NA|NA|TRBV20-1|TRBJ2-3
CSARPLGMADTQYF
TGCAGTGCTAGGCCCCTGGGGATGGCAGATACGCAGTATTTT
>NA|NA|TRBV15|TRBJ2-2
CATSRGGTRTGELFF
TGTGCCACCAGCAGAGGGGGGACCCGCACCGGGGAGCTGTTTTTT
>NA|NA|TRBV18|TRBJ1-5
CASSPEGNSNQPQHF
TGTGCCAGCTCACCGGAAGGAAATAGCAATCAGCCCCAGCATTTT
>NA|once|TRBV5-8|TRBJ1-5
CASSSPGYSNQPQHF
TGTGCCAGCAGCTCTCCGGGCTATAGCAATCAGCCCCAGCATTTT
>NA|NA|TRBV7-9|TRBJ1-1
CASSLDRPGVNTEAFF
TGTGCCAGCAGCTTAGACCGTCCGGGAGTTAACACTGAAGCTTTCTTT
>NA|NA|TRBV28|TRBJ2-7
CASLQSSYEQYF
TGTGCCAGCCTACAGAGCTCCTACGAGCAGTACTTC
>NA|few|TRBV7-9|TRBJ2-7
CASSLGETVTYEQYF
TGTGCCAGCAGCTTAGGGGAGACAGTAACCTACGAGCAGTACTTC
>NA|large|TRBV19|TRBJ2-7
CASSIGVSSYEQYF
TGTGCCAGTAGTATAGGAGTCAGCTCCTACGAGCAGTACTTC
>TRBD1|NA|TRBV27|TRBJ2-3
CASRLTGPSTDTQYF
TGTGCCAGCAGGCTGACAGGGCCTAGCACAGATACGCAGTATTTT
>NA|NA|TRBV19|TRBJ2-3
CASNVRKSTRDTQYF
TGTGCCAGTAATGTGAGAAAATCAACCAGGGATACGCAGTATTTT